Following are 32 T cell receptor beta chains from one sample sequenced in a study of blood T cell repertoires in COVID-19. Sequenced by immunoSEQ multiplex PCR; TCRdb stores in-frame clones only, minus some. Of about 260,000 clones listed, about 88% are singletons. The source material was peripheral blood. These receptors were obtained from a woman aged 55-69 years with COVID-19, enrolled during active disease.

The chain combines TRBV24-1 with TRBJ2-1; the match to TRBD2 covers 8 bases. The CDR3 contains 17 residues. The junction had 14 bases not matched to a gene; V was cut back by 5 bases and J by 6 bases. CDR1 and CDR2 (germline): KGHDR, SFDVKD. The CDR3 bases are TGTGCCACCAGTGCTTCGGCTAGCGGGCGCTATCGCAATGAGCAGTTCTTC. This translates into CATSASASGRYRNEQFF.

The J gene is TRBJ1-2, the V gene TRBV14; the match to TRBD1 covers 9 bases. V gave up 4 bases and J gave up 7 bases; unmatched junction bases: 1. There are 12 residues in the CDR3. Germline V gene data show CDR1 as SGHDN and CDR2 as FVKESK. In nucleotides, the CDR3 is TGTGCCAGCAGCCGGGACAGGGTTGGCTACACCTTC. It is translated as CASSRDRVGYTF.

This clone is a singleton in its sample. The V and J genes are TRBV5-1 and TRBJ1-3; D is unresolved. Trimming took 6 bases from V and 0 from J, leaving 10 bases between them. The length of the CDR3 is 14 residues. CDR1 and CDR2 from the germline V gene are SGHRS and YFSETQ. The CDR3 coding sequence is TGCGCCAGCAAGGAGACCGCCTCTGGAAACACCATATATTTT. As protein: CASKETASGNTIYF.

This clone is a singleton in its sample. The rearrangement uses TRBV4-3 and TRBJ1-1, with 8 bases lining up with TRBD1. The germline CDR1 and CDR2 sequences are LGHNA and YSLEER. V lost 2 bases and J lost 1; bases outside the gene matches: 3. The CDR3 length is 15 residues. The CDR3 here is CASSQHRGGNTEAFF. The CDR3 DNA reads TGCGCCAGCAGCCAACACAGGGGGGGGAACACTGAAGCTTTCTTT.

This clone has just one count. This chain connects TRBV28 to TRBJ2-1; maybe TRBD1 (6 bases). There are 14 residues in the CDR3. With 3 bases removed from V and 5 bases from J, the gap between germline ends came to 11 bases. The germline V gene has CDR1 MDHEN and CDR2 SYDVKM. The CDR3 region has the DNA TGTGCCAGCAGTTTTTTGGACAGAAACAATGAGCAGTTCTTC. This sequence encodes CASSFLDRNNEQFF.

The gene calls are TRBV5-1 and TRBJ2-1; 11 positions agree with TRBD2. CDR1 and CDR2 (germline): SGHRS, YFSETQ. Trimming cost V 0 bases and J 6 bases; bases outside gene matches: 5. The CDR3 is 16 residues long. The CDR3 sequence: CASSLVGTSGFNEQFF. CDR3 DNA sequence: TGCGCCAGCAGCTTGGTTGGGACTAGCGGCTTCAATGAGCAGTTCTTC.

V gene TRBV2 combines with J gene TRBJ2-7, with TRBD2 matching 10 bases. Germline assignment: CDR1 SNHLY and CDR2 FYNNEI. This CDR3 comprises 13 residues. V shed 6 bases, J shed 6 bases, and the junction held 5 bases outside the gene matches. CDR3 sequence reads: CASRAGGPVEQYF. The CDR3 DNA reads TGTGCCAGCAGAGCGGGAGGGCCGGTCGAGCAGTACTTC.

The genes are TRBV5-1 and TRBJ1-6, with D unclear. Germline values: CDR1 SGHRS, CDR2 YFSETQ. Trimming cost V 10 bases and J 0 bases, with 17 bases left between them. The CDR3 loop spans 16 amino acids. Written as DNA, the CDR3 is TGCGCCTCAAGAGACTTAAAGAGCTCCTATAATTCACCCCTCCACTTT. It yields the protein CASRDLKSSYNSPLHF.

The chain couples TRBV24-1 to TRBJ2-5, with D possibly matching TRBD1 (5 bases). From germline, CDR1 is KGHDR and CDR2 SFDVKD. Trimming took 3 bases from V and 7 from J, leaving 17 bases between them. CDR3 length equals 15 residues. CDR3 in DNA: TGTGCCACCAGTGATCCCTACAGGTCCCAGGGGACCCAGTACTTC. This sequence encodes CATSDPYRSQGTQYF.

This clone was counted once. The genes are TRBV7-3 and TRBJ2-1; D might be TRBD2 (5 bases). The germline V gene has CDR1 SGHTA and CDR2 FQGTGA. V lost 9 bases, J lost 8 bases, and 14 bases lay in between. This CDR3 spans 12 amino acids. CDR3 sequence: CASRGIEDEQFF. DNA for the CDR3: TGTGCCAGTCGGGGAATAGAGGATGAGCAGTTCTTC.

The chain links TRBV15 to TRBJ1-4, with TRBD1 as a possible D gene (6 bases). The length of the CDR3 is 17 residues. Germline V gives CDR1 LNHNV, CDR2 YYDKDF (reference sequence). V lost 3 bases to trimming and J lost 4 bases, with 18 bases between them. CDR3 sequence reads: CATSSRKGGAINEKLFF. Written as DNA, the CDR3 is TGTGCCACCAGCAGTCGGAAAGGGGGGGCTATTAATGAAAAACTGTTTTTT.

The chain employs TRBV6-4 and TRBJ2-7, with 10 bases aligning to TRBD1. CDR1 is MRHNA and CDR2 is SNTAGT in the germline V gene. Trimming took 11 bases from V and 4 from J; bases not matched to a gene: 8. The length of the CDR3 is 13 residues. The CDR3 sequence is CADWWDRGYEQYF. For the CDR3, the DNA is TGTGCCGACTGGTGGGACAGGGGTTACGAGCAGTACTTC.

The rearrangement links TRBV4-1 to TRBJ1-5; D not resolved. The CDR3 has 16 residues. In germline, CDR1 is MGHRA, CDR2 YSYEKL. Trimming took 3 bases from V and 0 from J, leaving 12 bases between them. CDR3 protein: CASSQYEGYSNQPQHF. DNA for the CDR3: TGCGCCAGCAGCCAGTATGAGGGATATAGCAATCAGCCCCAGCATTTT.

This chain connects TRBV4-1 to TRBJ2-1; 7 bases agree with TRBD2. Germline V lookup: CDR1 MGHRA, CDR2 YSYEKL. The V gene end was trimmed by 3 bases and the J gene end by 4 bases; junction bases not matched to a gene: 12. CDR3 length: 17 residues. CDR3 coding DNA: TGCGCCAGCAGCCAGTTGCTGGCGGGAGTACAGTACAATGAGCAGTTCTTC. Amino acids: CASSQLLAGVQYNEQFF.

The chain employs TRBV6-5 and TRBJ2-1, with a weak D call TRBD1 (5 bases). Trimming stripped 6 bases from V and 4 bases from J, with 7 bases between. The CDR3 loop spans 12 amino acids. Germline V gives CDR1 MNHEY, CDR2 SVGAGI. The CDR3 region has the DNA TGTGCCAGCAGCGACAGATACAATGAGCAGTTCTTC. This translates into CASSDRYNEQFF.

CDR3: CASSARDRGGTEAFF. In DNA form, the CDR3 reads TGTGCCAGCAGTGCCCGGGATAGGGGAGGGACTGAAGCTTTCTTT. The chain carries TRBV6-6 and TRBJ1-1, with D perhaps matching TRBD1 (5 bases). The CDR3 runs to 15 residues. Trimming took 5 bases from V and 5 from J, leaving 18 bases between them. Per the germline V gene, CDR1 is MNHNY and CDR2 is SVGAGI (reference sequence).

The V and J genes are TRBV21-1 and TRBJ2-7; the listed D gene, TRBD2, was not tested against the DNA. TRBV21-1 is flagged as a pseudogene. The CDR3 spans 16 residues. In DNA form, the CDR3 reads TGTGCCAGCAGCCCTACACCCGGGACTAACTCCTACGAGCAGTACTTC. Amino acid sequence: CASSPTPGTNSYEQYF.

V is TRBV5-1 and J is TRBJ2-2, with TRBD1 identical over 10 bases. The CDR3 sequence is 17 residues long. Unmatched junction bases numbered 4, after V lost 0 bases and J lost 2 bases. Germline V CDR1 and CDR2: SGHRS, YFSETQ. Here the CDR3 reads CASSLAGTGANTGELFF. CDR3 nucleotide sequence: TGCGCCAGCAGCTTGGCCGGGACAGGGGCCAACACCGGGGAGCTGTTTTTT.

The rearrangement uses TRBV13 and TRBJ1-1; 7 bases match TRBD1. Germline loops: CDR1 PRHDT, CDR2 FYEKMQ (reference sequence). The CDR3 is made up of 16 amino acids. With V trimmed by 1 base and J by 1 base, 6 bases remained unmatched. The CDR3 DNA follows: TGTGCCAGCAGCTTAGTTGGCAGGGGGACGAACACTGAAGCTTTCTTT. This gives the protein CASSLVGRGTNTEAFF.

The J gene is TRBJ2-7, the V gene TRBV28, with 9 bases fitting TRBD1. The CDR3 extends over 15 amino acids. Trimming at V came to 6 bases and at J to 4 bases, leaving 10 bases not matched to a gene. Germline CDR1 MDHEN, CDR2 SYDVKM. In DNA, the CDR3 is TGTGCCAGCAGACTTGAGACAGGGGGAGGTTACGAGCAGTACTTC. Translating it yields CASRLETGGGYEQYF.

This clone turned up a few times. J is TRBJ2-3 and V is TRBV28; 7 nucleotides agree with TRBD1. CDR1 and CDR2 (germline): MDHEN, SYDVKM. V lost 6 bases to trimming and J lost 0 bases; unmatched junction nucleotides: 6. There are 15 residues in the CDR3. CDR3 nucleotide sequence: TGTGCCAGCAGCGATACAGGGGATAGCACAGATACGCAGTATTTT. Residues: CASSDTGDSTDTQYF. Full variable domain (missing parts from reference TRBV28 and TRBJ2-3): DVKVTQSSRYLVKRTGEKVFLECVQDMDHENMFWYRQDPGLGLRLIYFSYDVKMKEKGDIPEGYSVSREKKERFSLILESASTNQTSMYLCASSDTGDSTDTQYFGPGTRLTVL.

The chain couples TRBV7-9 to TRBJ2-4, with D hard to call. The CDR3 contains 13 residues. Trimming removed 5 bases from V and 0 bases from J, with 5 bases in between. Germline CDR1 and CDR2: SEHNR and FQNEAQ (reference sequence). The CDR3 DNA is TGTGCCAGCAGCCGACTAGCCAAAAACATTCAGTACTTC. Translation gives CASSRLAKNIQYF.

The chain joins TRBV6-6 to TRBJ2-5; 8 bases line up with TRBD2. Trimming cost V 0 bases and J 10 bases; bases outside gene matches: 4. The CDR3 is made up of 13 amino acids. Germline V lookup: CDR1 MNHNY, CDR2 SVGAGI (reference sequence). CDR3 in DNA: TGTGCCAGCAGTTACTCGAGAGCGGGAGACCAGTACTTC. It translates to CASSYSRAGDQYF.

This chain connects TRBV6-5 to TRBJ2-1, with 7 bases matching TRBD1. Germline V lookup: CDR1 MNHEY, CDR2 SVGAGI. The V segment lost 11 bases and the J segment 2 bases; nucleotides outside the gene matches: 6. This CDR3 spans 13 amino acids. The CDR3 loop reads CAARTGTYNEQFF. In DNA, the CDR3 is TGTGCCGCCCGGACAGGAACCTACAATGAGCAGTTCTTC.

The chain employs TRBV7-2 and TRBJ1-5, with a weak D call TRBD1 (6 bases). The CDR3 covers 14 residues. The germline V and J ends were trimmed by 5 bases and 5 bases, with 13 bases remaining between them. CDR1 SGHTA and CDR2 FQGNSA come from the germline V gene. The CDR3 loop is CASSPRSGDQPQHF. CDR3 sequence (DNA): TGTGCCAGCAGCCCCCGGTCAGGGGATCAGCCCCAGCATTTT.

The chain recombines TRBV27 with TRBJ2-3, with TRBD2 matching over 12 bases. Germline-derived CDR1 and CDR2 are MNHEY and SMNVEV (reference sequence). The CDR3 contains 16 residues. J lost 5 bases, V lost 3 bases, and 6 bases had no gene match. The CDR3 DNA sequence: TGTGCCAGCAGTTTGTCCCTAGCGGGAGGGGTAGATACGCAGTATTTT. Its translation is CASSLSLAGGVDTQYF.

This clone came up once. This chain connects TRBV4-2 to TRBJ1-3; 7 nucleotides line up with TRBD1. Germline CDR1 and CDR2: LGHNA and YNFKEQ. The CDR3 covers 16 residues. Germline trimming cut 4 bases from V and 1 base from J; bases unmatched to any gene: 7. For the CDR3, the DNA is TGTGCCAGCAGCCCGACACAGGGGCGGTCTGGAAACACCATATATTTT. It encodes CASSPTQGRSGNTIYF.

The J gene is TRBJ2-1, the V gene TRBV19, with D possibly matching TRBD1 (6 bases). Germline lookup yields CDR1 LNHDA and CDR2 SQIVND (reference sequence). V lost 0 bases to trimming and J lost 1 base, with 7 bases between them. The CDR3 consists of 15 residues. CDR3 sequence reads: CASSIDRGSYNEQFF. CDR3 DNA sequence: TGTGCCAGTAGTATAGACAGGGGATCCTACAATGAGCAGTTCTTC.

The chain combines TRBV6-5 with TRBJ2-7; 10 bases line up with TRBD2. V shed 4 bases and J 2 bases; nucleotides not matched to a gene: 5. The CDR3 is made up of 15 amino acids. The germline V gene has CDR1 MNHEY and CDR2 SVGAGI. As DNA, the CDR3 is TGTGCCAGCAGTTTAACTAGCGGGGAAACCTACGAGCAGTACTTC. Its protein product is CASSLTSGETYEQYF.

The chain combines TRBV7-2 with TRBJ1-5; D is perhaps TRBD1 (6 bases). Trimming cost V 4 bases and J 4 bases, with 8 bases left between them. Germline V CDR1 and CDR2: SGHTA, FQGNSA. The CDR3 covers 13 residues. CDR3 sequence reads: CASSSQGNQPQHF. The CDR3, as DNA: TGTGCCAGCAGCTCTCAGGGGAATCAGCCCCAGCATTTT.

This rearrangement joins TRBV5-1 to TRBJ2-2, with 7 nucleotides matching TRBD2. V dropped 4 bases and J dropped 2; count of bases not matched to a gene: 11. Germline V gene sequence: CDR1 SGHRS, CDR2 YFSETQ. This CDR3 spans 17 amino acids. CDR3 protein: CASSQAPSGTNTGELFF. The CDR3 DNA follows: TGCGCCAGCAGCCAAGCCCCTAGCGGAACCAACACCGGGGAGCTGTTTTTT. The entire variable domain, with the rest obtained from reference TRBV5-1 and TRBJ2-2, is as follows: KAGVTQTPRYLIKTRGQQVTLSCSPISGHRSVSWYQQTPGQGLQFLFEYFSETQRNKGNFPGRFSGRQFSNSRSEMNVSTLELGDSALYLCASSQAPSGTNTGELFFGEGSRLTVL.

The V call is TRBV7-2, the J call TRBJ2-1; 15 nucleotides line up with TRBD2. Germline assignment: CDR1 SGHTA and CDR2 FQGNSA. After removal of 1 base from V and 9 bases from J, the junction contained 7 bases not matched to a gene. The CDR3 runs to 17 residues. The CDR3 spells CASSLGGLAGGASEQFF. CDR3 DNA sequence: TGTGCCAGCAGCTTAGGAGGACTAGCGGGAGGGGCTAGTGAGCAGTTCTTC.